Below, 25 T cell receptor beta chains from the same sample are listed, as sequenced in a study of cytomegalovirus exposure and HLA in healthy donors (dated by TCRdb to 2017 to 2019). Libraries came from the immunoSEQ multiplex PCR assay. The multiplex PCR relied on a mix of 60 forward primers for TCR Vbeta segments and 13 reverse primers for TCR Jbeta segments. Imported from immuneACCESS, the table was reduced by TCRdb to in-frame sequences with V and J called. These copies leave out some clones; in studies compared against another copy, an unresolved V gene accounts for under half, and the cause of the remainder is not known. Here the sample has 100,000 or so clones; around 80% occur a single time. Clones ranked in the top ten supply 3% to 4% of the sample. The sequenced material came from PBMCs. The origin of the receptors is a woman aged 40 to 49 in good health and CMV-seronegative.

The chain uses TRBV18 and TRBJ2-1, with 12 bases lining up with TRBD2. The CDR3 runs to 17 residues. V dropped 0 bases and J dropped 3; count of bases not matched to a gene: 3. Germline V lookup: CDR1 KGHSH, CDR2 LQKENI. Here the CDR3 DNA reads TGTGCCAGCTCACCACCGAAACTAGCGGGAGGCTACAATGAGCAGTTCTTC. Amino acids: CASSPPKLAGGYNEQFF.

V gene TRBV11-2 combines with J gene TRBJ2-1; 10 bases line up with TRBD2. V shed 3 bases, J shed 3 bases, and the junction held 2 bases outside the gene matches. The CDR3 has 15 residues. Germline V gene lookup returns CDR1 SGHAT and CDR2 FQNNGV. The CDR3 DNA reads TGTGCCAGCAGCTTTGTAGCGGGGGGCTACAATGAGCAGTTCTTC. Translated, it gives CASSFVAGGYNEQFF. The full variable domain, completed using reference TRBV11-2 and TRBJ2-1, is EAGVAQSPRYKIIEKRQSVAFWCNPISGHATLYWYQQILGQGPKLLIQFQNNGVVDDSQLPKDRFSAERLKGVDSTLKIQPAKLEDSAVYLCASSFVAGGYNEQFFGPGTRLTVL.

The chain uses TRBV13 and TRBJ1-1; possible D gene TRBD1, 5 bases. Germline V CDR1 and CDR2: PRHDT, FYEKMQ (reference sequence). The CDR3 has 16 amino acids. Deletions cut 6 bases from V and 0 bases from J, with 17 bases between. CDR3 in amino acids: CASSFSQGRMNTEAFF. The CDR3 region has the DNA TGTGCCAGCAGTTTTTCCCAGGGTAGGATGAACACTGAAGCTTTCTTT.

The DNA for the CDR3 is TGTGCCAGCAGCTTTGGTGGTCGCGGCACCGGGGAGCTGTTTTTT. The encoded protein is CASSFGGRGTGELFF. The chain combines TRBV7-7 with TRBJ2-2; unclear D gene. Per the germline V gene, CDR1 is SSHAT and CDR2 is FNYEAQ (reference sequence). V was pared by 3 bases and J by 4 bases, with 12 bases between. The length of the CDR3 is 15 residues.

The rearrangement links TRBV29-1 to TRBJ1-2; the match to TRBD1 covers 7 bases. CDR3 length: 14 residues. After removal of 7 bases from V and 4 bases from J, the junction contained 12 bases not matched to a gene. CDR1 is SQVTM, CDR2 ANQGSEA, per germline. CDR3 region: CSAVGTEISYGYTF. The CDR3 coding sequence is TGCAGCGCTGTAGGGACAGAAATATCCTATGGCTACACCTTC.

The CDR3 region has the DNA TGTGCCAGCAGTTTTGGTCGGGGGGCCTACGAGCAGTACTTC. Residues: CASSFGRGAYEQYF. The chain employs TRBV27 and TRBJ2-7, with 7 bases fitting TRBD2. Germline loops: CDR1 MNHEY, CDR2 SMNVEV (reference sequence). After removal of 3 bases from V and 2 bases from J, the junction contained 4 bases not matched to a gene. The CDR3 is 14 residues long.

The V and J genes are TRBV7-9 and TRBJ1-2; 10 bases are a match to TRBD1. Unmatched junction bases numbered 9, after V lost 6 bases and J lost 2 bases. The CDR3 totals 16 residues. Germline V gives CDR1 SEHNR, CDR2 FQNEAQ (reference sequence). The CDR3 region has the DNA TGTGCCAGCAGTCACTCCCGGACAGGGGGAAACTATGGCTACACCTTC. It is translated as CASSHSRTGGNYGYTF.

The genes are TRBV5-1 and TRBJ1-5; 7 bases fit TRBD1. Trimming took 0 bases from V and 4 from J; bases not matched to a gene: 4. CDR1 is SGHRS and CDR2 is YFSETQ in the germline V gene. CDR3 length: 15 residues. The CDR3 DNA sequence: TGCGCCAGCAGCTTGGGACAGGGCAGTAATCAGCCCCAGCATTTT. This encodes CASSLGQGSNQPQHF.

The V gene is TRBV29-1, the J gene TRBJ2-1, with TRBD2 matching 8 bases. Germline values: CDR1 SQVTM, CDR2 ANQGSEA. The CDR3 sequence is 16 residues long. After removal of 6 bases from V and 12 bases from J, the junction contained 22 bases not matched to a gene. The CDR3 DNA is TGCAGCGTGCCCGGGGGGGTAGCGGGCCACTTATCCGTGCAGTTCTTC. It yields the protein CSVPGGVAGHLSVQFF.

The chain has TRBV5-4 and TRBJ2-2, with D perhaps TRBD2 (5 bases). The length of the CDR3 is 16 residues. V was clipped by 3 bases and J by 1 base, with 13 bases between them. The germline CDR1 and CDR2 sequences are SGHNT and YYREEE (reference sequence). CDR3 DNA: TGTGCCAGCAGCTCCCTAGCCGGGGAGAACACCGGGGAGCTGTTTTTT. This encodes CASSSLAGENTGELFF.

The genes are TRBV27 and TRBJ2-7, with D possibly TRBD2 on 5 matching bases. Germline CDR1 is MNHEY and CDR2 is SMNVEV (reference sequence). With 7 bases removed from V and 4 bases from J, the gap between germline ends came to 23 bases. CDR3 length: 16 amino acids. The CDR3 here is CASTPSAQRILYEQYF. The CDR3 DNA is TGTGCCAGCACCCCGTCGGCGCAGCGGATATTATACGAGCAGTACTTC.

This clone was seen more than once but under ten times. This rearrangement joins TRBV9 to TRBJ1-4; D might be TRBD1 (5 bases). This CDR3 comprises 16 residues. From germline, CDR1 is SGDLS and CDR2 YYNGEE. The V end was cut by 4 bases, the J end by 5 bases, with 18 bases between. The CDR3 DNA sequence: TGTGCCAGCAGCCCCGACCCGGGAGGGGCGAATGAAAAACTGTTTTTT. It specifies CASSPDPGGANEKLFF.

This clone has more than one count but fewer than ten. The J gene is TRBJ2-3, the V gene TRBV5-6; 9 bases agree with TRBD2. Germline CDR1 reads SGHDT; CDR2 reads YYEEEE. CDR3 size: 16 residues. Trimming took 0 bases from V and 2 from J; bases not matched to a gene: 4. This CDR3 reads CASSLEGTSLTDTQYF. CDR3 sequence (DNA): TGTGCCAGCAGCTTGGAAGGGACTAGCCTCACAGATACGCAGTATTTT.

The chain uses TRBV2 and TRBJ1-4; unclear D gene. The CDR3 runs 15 residues. Trimming took 2 bases from V and 0 from J, leaving 7 bases between them. The germline V gene encodes CDR1 SNHLY and CDR2 FYNNEI. In DNA, the CDR3 is TGTGCCAGCAGTGAACCCCGCGCAACTAATGAAAAACTGTTTTTT. Translation: CASSEPRATNEKLFF.

This sequence joins TRBV19 and TRBJ1-6; 8 positions agree with TRBD1. J lost 7 bases, V lost 8 bases, and 4 bases had no gene match. The CDR3 consists of 13 residues. The germline V gene encodes CDR1 LNHDA and CDR2 SQIVND (reference sequence). CDR3 sequence: CASFGQGNSPLHF. The CDR3, as DNA: TGTGCCAGTTTTGGACAGGGAAATTCACCCCTCCACTTT.

This clone was seen a few times. The chain combines TRBV28 with TRBJ2-3; D is ambiguous. Trimming stripped 4 bases from V and 2 bases from J, with 10 bases between. Germline CDR1 is MDHEN and CDR2 is SYDVKM. The CDR3 totals 14 residues. This CDR3 reads CASSSGLATDTQYF. The CDR3 DNA is TGTGCCAGCAGTTCTGGTCTGGCCACAGATACGCAGTATTTT. Using reference TRBV28 and TRBJ2-3 for the parts outside the CDR3, the full variable domain is DVKVTQSSRYLVKRTGEKVFLECVQDMDHENMFWYRQDPGLGLRLIYFSYDVKMKEKGDIPEGYSVSREKKERFSLILESASTNQTSMYLCASSSGLATDTQYFGPGTRLTVL.

This chain uses TRBV7-9 with TRBJ1-1; 7 bases align to TRBD1. CDR3 length: 13 residues. The germline CDR1 and CDR2 sequences are SEHNR and FQNEAQ (reference sequence). J lost 6 bases, V lost 5 bases, and 6 bases had no gene match. The CDR3 sequence is CASSPATGAEAFF. In DNA, the CDR3 is TGTGCCAGCAGCCCAGCAACAGGGGCTGAAGCTTTCTTT.

Concerning this clone: One end of the junction fails to match germline, which may point to a read error. The gene calls are TRBV19 and TRBJ1-2, with D possibly being TRBD1 (5 bases). The CDR3 has 13 amino acids. From germline, CDR1 is LNHDA and CDR2 SQIVND (reference sequence). The CDR3 reads CASRIGGAYGYTF. The CDR3 DNA reads TGTGCCAGTAGGATAGGCGGGGCCTATGGCTACACCTTC.

V usage is TRBV19 and J usage is TRBJ2-1, with D uncertain. The CDR3 length is 15 residues. Trimming stripped 3 bases from V and 8 bases from J, with 17 bases between. Germline V CDR1 and CDR2: LNHDA, SQIVND (reference sequence). The CDR3 coding sequence is TGTGCCAGTAGTATTATCGGTGGGCTTACTTATGAGCAGTTCTTC. Translated: CASSIIGGLTYEQFF.

The V gene is TRBV28, the J gene TRBJ1-1; D gene uncertain. From germline, CDR1 is MDHEN and CDR2 SYDVKM. This CDR3 region has 13 residues. Trimming cost V 6 bases and J 1 base, with 9 bases left between them. CDR3: CASSSEWNTEAFF. The CDR3 DNA follows: TGTGCCAGCAGCTCAGAATGGAACACTGAAGCTTTCTTT. Full variable domain (remainder filled in from reference TRBV28 and TRBJ1-1): DVKVTQSSRYLVKRTGEKVFLECVQDMDHENMFWYRQDPGLGLRLIYFSYDVKMKEKGDIPEGYSVSREKKERFSLILESASTNQTSMYLCASSSEWNTEAFFGQGTRLTVV.

V is TRBV7-8 and J is TRBJ1-2; D ambiguous. The germline gives CDR1 SGHVS, CDR2 FQNEAQ. V was trimmed by 0 bases and J by 4 bases, leaving 12 bases between them. This CDR3 comprises 15 residues. The CDR3 here is CASSLAGPAGYGYTF. CDR3 sequence (DNA): TGTGCCAGCAGCTTAGCCGGGCCCGCGGGCTATGGCTACACCTTC. Drawing the rest from reference TRBV7-8 and TRBJ1-2, the complete variable domain is GAGVSQSPRYKVAKRGQDVALRCDPISGHVSLFWYQQALGQGPEFLTYFQNEAQLDKSGLPSDRFFAERPEGSVSTLKIQRTQQEDSAVYLCASSLAGPAGYGYTFGSGTRLTVV.

V gene TRBV7-2 combines with J gene TRBJ1-4, with unresolved D. Between the trimmed V and J ends, which lost 6 bases and 3 bases, there was a span of 8 bases. This CDR3 spans 13 amino acids. Germline CDR1 reads SGHTA; CDR2 reads FQGNSA. The CDR3 DNA reads TGTGCCAGCAGGCGGGCCCCTAATGAAAAACTGTTTTTT. Protein product: CASRRAPNEKLFF.

The V call is TRBV19, the J call TRBJ1-1; 8 nucleotides line up with TRBD1. V gave up 6 bases and J gave up 3 bases; unmatched junction bases: 3. The CDR3 covers 13 residues. Germline CDR1 and CDR2: LNHDA and SQIVND (reference sequence). The CDR3 sequence is CASRAQGDTEAFF. The CDR3 DNA reads as TGTGCCAGTAGGGCACAGGGGGACACTGAAGCTTTCTTT.

The rearrangement joins TRBV6-5 to TRBJ1-1, with a tentative D call TRBD1 (5 bases). Between the trimmed V and J ends, which lost 3 bases and 5 bases, there was a span of 16 bases. The CDR3 totals 15 residues. Germline V gene data show CDR1 as MNHEY and CDR2 as SVGAGI. The CDR3 spells CASSYISRVGTEAFF. CDR3 nucleotide sequence: TGTGCCAGCAGTTATATCTCCAGGGTTGGAACTGAAGCTTTCTTT.

The genes are TRBV14 and TRBJ2-3, with 11 nucleotides matching TRBD1. Trimming at V came to 4 bases and at J to 7 bases, leaving 4 bases not matched to a gene. The CDR3 runs to 14 residues. Germline CDR1 and CDR2: SGHDN and FVKESK. CDR3 sequence (DNA): TGTGCCAGCAGCCCCGGACAGGGGGCATATACGCAGTATTTT. Translating gives CASSPGQGAYTQYF.